The clone carrying this TCR beta chain was observed a handful of times. The source of the sample is a study of early T cells in non-severe SARS-CoV-2 infection. Each single cDNA molecule received a unique molecular identifier. TCRdb reprocessed the 5' RACE reads with MiXCR, giving one entry per CDR3 protein. The table includes tens of thousands of distinct CDR3 sequences, around 12% detected once. CDR1 is DFQATT and CDR2 is SNEGSKA in the germline V gene (reference sequence). Trimming took 6 bases from V and 2 from J; bases not matched to a gene: 7. This CDR3 comprises 15 residues. This receptor was taken from an adult who was a healthcare worker with PCR-confirmed SARS-CoV-2 infection or an uninfected control (not recorded which). The donor label of this sample is uncertain. Sequenced material: whole blood, taken at baseline. V gene TRBV20-1 combines with J gene TRBJ2-1; 10 bases fit TRBD1. The CDR3 DNA reads TGCAGTGCCGAAACGGACAGGGGGGCCTACAATGAGCAGTTCTTC. Translation: CSAETDRGAYNEQFF.